Listed below are T cell receptor beta chains from one sample, sequenced in a study of cytomegalovirus exposure and HLA in healthy donors. Clones were sequenced by immunoSEQ multiplex PCR, and TCRdb holds only the in-frame ones, with some missing. This sample carries 150,000 to 200,000 clones, approximately 79% of them seen once, and the ten largest clones take 4.4%. The sample consisted of PBMCs. The receptors here all came from a woman in her thirties in good health and CMV-seropositive. Each CDR3 is given with its conserved first and last residue. Each record gives: CDR3 length, J gene, D gene, clone size, V gene, CDR3 protein, CDR3 DNA. D genes are given only for firm matches. Not all rows give a size; the values are once, few, many and, for expanded clones, a class.

>19|TRBJ2-1|TRBD1|.|TRBV7-8
CASSSGTGPYVGRGNEQFF
TGTGCCAGCAGCTCAGGGACAGGGCCTTACGTGGGGCGAGGGAATGAGCAGTTCTTC
>13|TRBJ2-7|.|.|TRBV6-5
CASSSRWSAGQYF
TGTGCCAGCAGTTCCCGGTGGTCGGCAGGGCAGTACTTC
>14|TRBJ2-5|TRBD2|few|TRBV2
CATTEWGGQETQYF
TGTGCCACTACGGAGTGGGGGGGACAAGAGACCCAGTACTTC
>13|TRBJ2-3|.|.|TRBV7-2
CASSSLTLDTQYF
TGTGCCAGCAGCTCCCTGACTTTAGATACGCAGTATTTT
>13|TRBJ1-1|.|once|TRBV7-2
CASSRGQNTEAFF
TGTGCCAGCAGCCGGGGACAGAACACTGAAGCTTTCTTT
>14|TRBJ2-5|TRBD1|.|TRBV7-2
CASSPRTGWGTQYF
TGTGCCAGCAGCCCCCGGACAGGGTGGGGGACCCAGTACTTC
>13|TRBJ2-5|.|.|TRBV11-3
CASSSGTIETQYF
TGTGCCAGCAGCTCCGGGACAATAGAGACCCAGTACTTC
>18|TRBJ2-1|TRBD2|.|TRBV5-1
CASSLVASGSSSYNEQFF
TGCGCCAGCAGCTTGGTCGCTAGCGGGTCGAGCTCCTACAATGAGCAGTTCTTC
>14|TRBJ2-7|TRBD1|.|TRBV5-1
CASSSGTGDFEQYF
TGCGCCAGCAGCTCCGGGACAGGGGATTTCGAGCAGTACTTC
>13|TRBJ1-2|.|.|TRBV6-5
CASSFVQDYGYTF
TGTGCCAGCAGTTTCGTACAGGACTATGGCTACACCTTC
>18|TRBJ2-1|.|.|TRBV9
CASSVGVSKVMLGDEQFF
TGTGCCAGCAGCGTAGGTGTTTCCAAGGTTATGCTAGGCGATGAGCAGTTCTTC
>16|TRBJ2-3|.|few|TRBV4-1
CASSLNGGGGTDTQYF
TGCGCCAGCAGCCTAAACGGGGGAGGGGGTACAGATACGCAGTATTTT
>17|TRBJ2-1|TRBD2|few|TRBV30
CAWTGGVPISSYNEQFF
TGTGCCTGGACGGGGGGAGTGCCAATAAGCTCCTACAATGAGCAGTTCTTC
>15|TRBJ1-2|TRBD1|.|TRBV7-6
CASSTEQGTYYGYTF
TGTGCCAGCAGCACTGAACAGGGGACATACTATGGCTACACCTTC
>13|TRBJ2-7|.|.|TRBV11-2
CASSLMLPDEQYF
TGTGCCAGCAGCCTAATGTTACCCGACGAGCAGTACTTC
>15|TRBJ2-1|TRBD2|once|TRBV6-5
CASSYETSRPGEQFF
TGTGCCAGCAGTTACGAGACTAGCAGGCCTGGTGAGCAGTTCTTC
>16|TRBJ2-2|TRBD1|.|TRBV4-2
CASSQVRQGAGGELFF
TGTGCCAGCAGCCAAGTACGGCAGGGGGCGGGAGGGGAGCTGTTTTTT
>17|TRBJ2-5|TRBD2|once|TRBV5-6
CASVRVAELAGQETQYF
TGTGCCAGCGTTCGGGTGGCAGAGCTAGCGGGTCAAGAGACCCAGTACTTC
>16|TRBJ2-1|TRBD2|once|TRBV30
CAWSVTGLAGNNEQFF
TGTGCCTGGAGTGTAACGGGACTAGCGGGGAACAATGAGCAGTTCTTC
>19|TRBJ2-3|TRBD2|once|TRBV7-8
CASSFRAGLAGGSRDTQYF
TGTGCCAGCAGCTTTAGGGCGGGACTAGCGGGAGGTAGTCGAGATACGCAGTATTTT
>18|TRBJ2-2|.|.|TRBV7-6
CASSLGRAQTLGTGELFF
TGTGCCAGCAGCTTAGGCAGGGCCCAAACATTGGGGACCGGGGAGCTGTTTTTT
>13|TRBJ1-1|.|once|TRBV5-4
CASSLLMGRGAFF
TGTGCCAGCAGCTTGCTTATGGGGAGAGGAGCTTTCTTT
>16|TRBJ2-5|TRBD2|once|TRBV6-1
CASSAPTSGSRETQYF
TGTGCCAGCAGTGCCCCTACTAGCGGGAGTAGAGAGACCCAGTACTTC
>17|TRBJ1-4|.|few|TRBV4-3
CASSQDRGRVGPEKLFF
TGCGCCAGCAGCCAAGATAGGGGCAGGGTTGGACCTGAAAAACTGTTTTTT
>17|TRBJ2-5|TRBD2|.|TRBV19
CASSIVRLAGGGETQYF
TGTGCCAGTAGTATAGTACGACTAGCGGGGGGAGGAGAGACCCAGTACTTC
>14|TRBJ2-7|TRBD1|.|TRBV7-6
CASSAGQGTYEQYF
TGTGCCAGCAGCGCCGGACAGGGTACCTACGAGCAGTACTTC
>16|TRBJ2-3|TRBD2|.|TRBV10-3
CAISESGAGVTDTQYF
TGTGCCATCAGTGAGTCTGGAGCGGGGGTCACAGATACGCAGTATTTT
>17|TRBJ2-7|TRBD2|.|TRBV27
CASSFLAGGPQGLEQYF
TGTGCCAGCAGTTTCTTAGCGGGGGGGCCTCAGGGTCTCGAGCAGTACTTC
>13|TRBJ1-2|.|.|TRBV25-1
CASRGGGIDGYTF
TGTGCCAGCAGGGGAGGGGGTATCGATGGCTACACCTTC
>16|TRBJ2-1|TRBD2|.|TRBV7-6
CASSLWTSGPRNEQFF
TGTGCCAGCAGCTTATGGACTAGCGGACCGCGAAATGAGCAGTTCTTC
>16|TRBJ2-7|TRBD2|few|TRBV7-9
CASSLPHPSGDYEQYF
TGTGCCAGCAGCTTACCCCACCCTAGCGGAGATTACGAGCAGTACTTC
>13|TRBJ1-5|.|.|TRBV15
CATSVRQNQPQHF
TGTGCCACCAGCGTTCGACAGAATCAGCCCCAGCATTTT
>14|TRBJ1-2|TRBD1|.|TRBV18
CASSPGQGGYGYTF
TGTGCCAGCTCCCCTGGACAGGGGGGCTATGGCTACACCTTC
>14|TRBJ1-1|TRBD1|.|TRBV13
CASSSTGVGTEAFF
TGTGCCAGCAGTTCGACAGGGGTAGGGACTGAAGCTTTCTTT
>15|TRBJ1-1|TRBD1|.|TRBV30
CAWSSGQRVRTEAFF
TGTGCCTGGAGTTCGGGACAGAGGGTTCGAACTGAAGCTTTCTTT
>11|TRBJ1-6|.|.|TRBV27
CARILIGPLHF
TGTGCCAGGATACTAATAGGACCCCTCCACTTT
>16|TRBJ1-5|.|.|TRBV5-8
CASSLEKQGYNQPQHF
TGTGCCAGCAGCTTGGAGAAACAGGGCTACAATCAGCCCCAGCATTTT
>13|TRBJ1-1|.|few|TRBV30
CAWSVWPNTEAFF
TGTGCCTGGAGTGTGTGGCCGAACACTGAAGCTTTCTTT
>14|TRBJ1-5|.|.|TRBV11-3
CATLSTNSNQPQHF
TGTGCCACTTTGTCGACTAATAGCAATCAGCCCCAGCATTTT
>13|TRBJ2-2|.|.|TRBV9
CASSVVWSGELFF
TGTGCCAGCAGCGTAGTGTGGAGCGGGGAGCTGTTTTTT
>15|TRBJ2-7|.|.|TRBV27
CASSLGGPSPYEQYF
TGTGCCAGCAGTTTGGGGGGTCCTTCCCCCTACGAGCAGTACTTC
>12|TRBJ2-7|.|.|TRBV2
CASSQPRGEQYF
TGTGCCAGCAGTCAACCTAGAGGCGAGCAGTACTTC
>15|TRBJ1-5|.|.|TRBV6-5
CASRDIGLSNQPQHF
TGTGCCAGCAGGGATATTGGACTAAGCAATCAGCCCCAGCATTTT
>15|TRBJ2-5|.|.|TRBV7-8
CASSTQFRAWETQYF
TGTGCCAGCAGCACCCAATTTCGCGCTTGGGAGACCCAGTACTTC
>13|TRBJ1-2|.|.|TRBV7-9
CASSLTANYGYTF
TGTGCCAGCAGCTTGACAGCTAACTATGGCTACACCTTC
>15|TRBJ2-1|TRBD2|.|TRBV9
CASSASGGSYNEQFF
TGTGCCAGCAGCGCATCGGGGGGCTCCTACAATGAGCAGTTCTTC
>17|TRBJ1-3|.|.|TRBV5-1
CASSLALTGSSGNTIYF
TGCGCCAGCAGCCTAGCCCTAACAGGGTCCTCTGGAAACACCATATATTTT
>14|TRBJ2-7|TRBD1|.|TRBV5-1
CASSLAETGVEQYF
TGCGCCAGCAGCTTGGCCGAGACAGGGGTCGAGCAGTACTTC
>15|TRBJ2-5|.|.|TRBV13
CASSRTSSSQETQYF
TGTGCCAGCAGCCGCACTTCTAGCTCTCAAGAGACCCAGTACTTC
>16|TRBJ2-1|.|few|TRBV21-1
CASSKSAEFGYNEQFF
TGTGCCAGCAGCAAATCGGCGGAGTTTGGGTACAATGAGCAGTTCTTC
>16|TRBJ2-5|.|few|TRBV6-6
CASSPNWRRRRETQYF
TGTGCCAGCAGTCCAAACTGGCGCCGAAGGAGGGAGACCCAGTACTTC
>17|TRBJ2-5|TRBD2|.|TRBV4-1
CASGHTSGRVIEETQYF
TGCGCCAGCGGACATACTAGCGGGAGGGTAATCGAAGAGACCCAGTACTTC
>14|TRBJ1-2|TRBD1|.|TRBV13
CASSIGTGADGYTF
TGTGCCAGCAGCATAGGGACAGGGGCTGATGGCTACACCTTC
>14|TRBJ1-2|.|.|TRBV4-1
CASSPLGQNYGYTF
TGCGCCAGCAGCCCTCTAGGACAGAACTATGGCTACACCTTC